The source of this T cell receptor beta chain is a study of T cell repertoires in urothelial bladder cancer (dated by TCRdb to between 2018 and 2021). Broadly, across the study: Of the 12 resected lesions, three were clinical stage cT0, three were cTa, three were cT1, and three were cT2 or greater. In the study, clonality of the TCR repertoire in bladder tumors was compared against clonality in benign bladder inflammation. A total of some eleven patients who had bladder lesions and were undergoing transurethral resection were prospectively identified. A total of approximately eleven resected bladder lesions, made up of urothelial carcinoma (UC+) and benign (UC-) specimens, were studied.

From the cysteine through the phenylalanine, the CDR3 covers 16 amino acids. Kept here is only the CDR3 DNA, which spans 48 bases and is read in frame from base 1. CDR1 and CDR2 are read off the germline V gene as ENHRY and SYGVKD. For this chain, trimming is 2 bases at the V end and 5 bases at the J end, and the number of junction bases without a gene match is 6. The paper's findings and limits, for the study overall: In carcinoma specimens, one T-cell clone made up as much as 17% of infiltrating lymphocytes, versus 2% to 2.5% in benign specimens. Carcinoma specimens had a median tumor infiltrating lymphocyte percentage of 2%, while benign specimens had a median of roughly 13%. Urothelial carcinoma specimens had a median of approximately 5,800 T cells, fewer than the median of around 26,000 seen in benign specimens.

At transurethral resection, specimens of the bladder lesions were collected and then stored at -80C. DNA was extracted from bladder specimens collected at transurethral resection. A word on this clone: Its specific antigen is unknown. Per-base quality was not reported, and no clone a single base away is much larger than it.

The immunoSEQ assay was used to sequence the CDR3 region of the TCR beta chain. On the study's bioinformatics: For each specimen, the T-cell fraction, clonal dominance, and maximum TCR clone frequency were calculated. In TCRdb, the immuneACCESS table is reduced to in-frame sequences with V and J assigned. These tables do not hold every clone; where another copy was compared, an unresolved V gene accounts for under half, and the others remain unexplained. The DNA was the basis for D and trimming; V, J and clone size are from that table. This sample holds approximately 880 clones; about three quarters were observed only once. The ten largest clones represent approximately 21% of the sample.

The clonotype originates from a human donor with urothelial carcinoma. The chain employs TRBV10-3 and TRBJ2-3; 11 central nucleotides agree with TRBD2. The sequencing sample was made of tumor-infiltrating cells from bladder cancer. The CDR3 is CAISETSGRGGDTQYF. The bases are TGTGCCATCAGTGAGACTAGCGGGAGAGGGGGAGATACGCAGTATTTT.